Listed here is a single T cell receptor beta chain. Its antigen is unidentified. Generated by immunoSEQ multiplex PCR, the TCRdb table keeps only in-frame clones and is missing some. The sample has around 1.1 million clones; about 80% are singletons. These data belong to a study of shared clonotypes between healthy human individuals. Germline values: CDR1 MNHEY, CDR2 SVGAGI. V lost 3 bases and J lost 1; bases outside the gene matches: 4. This CDR3 has 15 amino acids. Study observations and caveats: Memory subsets had estimated richness that was generally smaller than that of naive subsets. Naive CD4 clonotypes were shared across a handful of donors at 4% to 5%.

Those who donated were healthy HIV-negative adults, with no recent acute infections or vaccinations reported. Investigators divided CD4+ cells into CD45RA+ naive and CD45RA-negative memory subsets. The sequenced material came from memory CD4+ T cells from PBMCs. Subset given: CD45RA-negative fraction. The sequence derives from a young man in good health. Some clones in this sample may be carry-over from other donors' samples. The rearrangement uses TRBV6-5 and TRBJ1-1; 8 bases fit TRBD1. This chain's CDR3 is CASSYQGAWNTEAFF. In DNA, the CDR3 is TGTGCCAGCAGTTATCAGGGGGCCTGGAACACTGAAGCTTTCTTT.